The clone carrying this T cell receptor (beta chain) has ten or more counts. Antigen specificity is unknown. CDR1 is LGHDT and CDR2 is YNNKEL in the germline V gene (reference sequence). The CDR3 totals 14 residues. The V and J ends lost 4 bases and 2 bases respectively, with 11 bases between them. These data belong to a study of T cell repertoires in cytomegalovirus infection. MiXCR, applied by TCRdb to the reads, yields one record per CDR3 protein. The sample comprises roughly 990,000 distinct CDR3 sequences, roughly 31% of which are singletons, and over 12% rests with the top ten. The sequence was collected from a human donor in good health (CMV status not recorded). Some clones in this sample may be carry-over from other donors' samples. This sequence joins TRBV3-1 and TRBJ1-2; no clear D. This specimen was cultured CD8+ T cells from PBMCs, taken from culture after CMV antigen stimulation. The CDR3 loop reads CASSPLTRNYGYTF. The CDR3 bases are TGTGCCAGCAGCCCGTTGACAAGGAACTATGGCTACACCTTC.